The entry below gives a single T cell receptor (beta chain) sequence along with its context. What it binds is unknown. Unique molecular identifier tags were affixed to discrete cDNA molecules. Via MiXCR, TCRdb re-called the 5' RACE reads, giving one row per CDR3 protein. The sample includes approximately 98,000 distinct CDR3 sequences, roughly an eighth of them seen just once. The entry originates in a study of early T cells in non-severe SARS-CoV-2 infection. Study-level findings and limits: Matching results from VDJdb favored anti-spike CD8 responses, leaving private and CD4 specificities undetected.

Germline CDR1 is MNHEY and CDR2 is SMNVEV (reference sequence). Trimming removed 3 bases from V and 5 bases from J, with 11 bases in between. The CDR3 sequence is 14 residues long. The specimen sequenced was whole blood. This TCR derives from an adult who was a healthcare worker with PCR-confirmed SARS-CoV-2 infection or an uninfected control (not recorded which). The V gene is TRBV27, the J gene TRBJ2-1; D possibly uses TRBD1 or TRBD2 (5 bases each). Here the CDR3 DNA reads TGTGCCAGCAGTTTTGTAGCGACAGACAATGAGCAGTTCTTC. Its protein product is CASSFVATDNEQFF.